This T cell receptor (beta chain) originates from a study of OX40 agonist ivuxolimab in advanced cancers. Trimming left V 1 base short and J 2 bases short, with 9 bases between. The germline CDR1 and CDR2 sequences are SGHDN and FVKESK. The CDR3 has 14 amino acids. Generated by immunoSEQ multiplex PCR, the TCRdb table keeps only in-frame clones and is missing some. The table shows approximately 89,000 clones, with just over 85% occurring only once. This material consisted of CD4+ or CD8+ T cells sorted from blood, taken in a trial of the OX40 agonist ivuxolimab. The clonotype originates from an adult with an advanced solid tumor such as melanoma, head and neck, liver or kidney cancer. The rearrangement uses TRBV14 and TRBJ2-7; D ambiguous. In DNA, the CDR3 is TGTGCCAGCAGCCAAGGCAGGAGAACCTACGAGCAGTACTTC. It specifies CASSQGRRTYEQYF. Full variable domain (remainder filled in from reference TRBV14 and TRBJ2-7): EAGVTQFPSHSVIEKGQTVTLRCDPISGHDNLYWYRRVMGKEIKFLLHFVKESKQDESGMPNNRFLAERTGGTYSTLKVQPAELEDSGVYFCASSQGRRTYEQYFGPGTRLTVT.